This TCR beta chain was profiled in a study of Ad26.COV2.S vaccination and SARS-CoV-2 variants. The overall study: Ad26.COV2.S given intramuscularly, once or twice 56 days apart.

Indicated treatment: some 19 received Ad26.COV2.S at low or high dose, single or two shots; 5 received placebo; per-sample allocation not given. Sampling was performed 63 days after the first vaccine or placebo injection. This adult donor, from Boston, was 18-55 years old. About this clone itself: The antigen remains unidentified.

This CDR3 region has 16 residues. The V gene's germline CDR1 is SEHNR and CDR2 FQNEAQ (reference sequence). V gave up 4 bases and J gave up 7 bases; unmatched junction bases: 12. Sequencing used immunoSEQ multiplex PCR; TCRdb keeps in-frame clones, though not all of them. The table has 410,000 or so clones, around 90% seen once; the top ten hold more than 9%. Study-level results: Substantial breadth in spike-specific CD8+ and CD4+ T cell responses was reportedly seen after vaccination. An underestimation of total T cell responses may have resulted from the TCR breadth and depth analyses.

The rearrangement uses TRBV7-9 and TRBJ1-4; 7 bases line up with TRBD1. The sequence was collected from a person between 18 and 59 years old who received the Ad26.COV2.S COVID-19 vaccine or a placebo. The material sequenced was peripheral blood, taken in a trial of Ad26.COV2.S vaccine versus placebo. The CDR3 sequence: CASSSDRDPGLEKLFF. DNA for the CDR3: TGTGCCAGCAGCTCCGACAGGGACCCAGGACTTGAAAAACTGTTTTTT.